This T cell receptor (beta chain) derives from a study of beta chain features in type 1 diabetes. Whole-study findings and limits: People with Type 1 diabetes carried modestly yet significantly shorter TCRB CDR3s in all four CD4+ subsets.

There was one heparinised blood draw per donor, averaging about 100 mL. A remark on this clone: Antigen unknown.

CDR3 size: 12 residues. Between the trimmed V and J ends, which lost 0 bases and 5 bases, there was a span of 2 bases. In germline, CDR1 is SEHNR, CDR2 FQNEAQ (reference sequence). Sequencing targeted expressed TCRB transcripts, as all isolated RNA had been reverse transcribed. Repertoires were generated with immunoSEQ multiplex PCR, while TCRdb's copy carries only in-frame clones and drops some. Altogether fewer than 25,000 clones are present, around 63% being singletons, with the ten largest covering around 4%. Sequencing used Tregs from blood. The chain has TRBV7-9 and TRBJ1-3; D uncertain. The TCR was taken from a man between 18 and 29 years old with type 1 diabetes. Here the CDR3 DNA reads TGTGCCAGCAGCTTAGCCAGAAACACCATATATTTT. It codes for CASSLARNTIYF. The complete variable domain, with remaining parts taken from reference TRBV7-9 and TRBJ1-3, reads DTGVSQNPRHKITKRGQNVTFRCDPISEHNRLYWYRQTLGQGPEFLTYFQNEAQLEKSRLLSDRFSAERPKGSFSTLEIQRTEQGDSAMYLCASSLARNTIYFGEGSWLTVV.